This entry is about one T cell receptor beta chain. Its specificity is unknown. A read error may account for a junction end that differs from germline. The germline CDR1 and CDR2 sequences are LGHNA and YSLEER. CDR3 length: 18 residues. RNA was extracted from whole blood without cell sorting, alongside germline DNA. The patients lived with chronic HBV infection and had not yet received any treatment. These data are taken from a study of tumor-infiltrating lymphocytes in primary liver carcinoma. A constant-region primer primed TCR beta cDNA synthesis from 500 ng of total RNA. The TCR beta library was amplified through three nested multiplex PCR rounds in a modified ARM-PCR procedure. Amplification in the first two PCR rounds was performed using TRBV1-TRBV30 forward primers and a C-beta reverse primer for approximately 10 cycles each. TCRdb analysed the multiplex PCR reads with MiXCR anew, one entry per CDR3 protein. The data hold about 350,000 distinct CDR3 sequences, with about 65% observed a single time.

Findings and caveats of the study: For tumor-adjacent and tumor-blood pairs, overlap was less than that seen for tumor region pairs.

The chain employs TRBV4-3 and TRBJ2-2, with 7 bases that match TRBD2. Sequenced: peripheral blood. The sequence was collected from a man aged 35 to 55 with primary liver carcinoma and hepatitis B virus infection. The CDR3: CASSQDLETSWSTWELFF. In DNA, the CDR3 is TGCGCCAGCAGTCAAGATCTGGAGACTAGCTGGAGCACCTGGGAGCTGTTTTTT.